This T cell receptor (beta chain) emerged from a study of cytomegalovirus exposure and HLA in healthy donors. General study findings and limits: In an earlier analysis, productive rearrangement rates for most beta V segments clustered near 87% or 30%. HLA allele associations emerged for roughly 17,000 TCR beta sequences in a later analysis, at 0.05 false discovery rate.

A multiplex PCR was run with 60 Vbeta primers and 13 Jbeta primers. How the authors handled the data: In a later analysis, approximately 80 million unique TCR beta chains included roughly 11 million shared by two or more donors. Generated by immunoSEQ multiplex PCR, the TCRdb table keeps only in-frame clones and is missing some. That table furnishes V, J and clone size, whereas the DNA furnished D and trimming. This sample carries about 190,000 clones, approximately 86% of them seen once, and the ten largest clones take more than 0.25%. The length of the CDR3 is 16 residues. The junction had 10 bases not matched to a gene; V was cut back by 4 bases and J by 3 bases. The germline CDR1 and CDR2 sequences are SGHRS and YFSETQ. This clone was picked up one time. Its target is not known.

The chain employs TRBV5-1 and TRBJ2-3, with 8 nucleotides matching TRBD2. The sample comprised PBMCs. This sequence originates from a young woman in good health and CMV-seronegative. In nucleotides, the CDR3 is TGCGCCAGCAGCCCCCCGGGACTAGGGAGAACAGATACGCAGTATTTT. It is translated as CASSPPGLGRTDTQYF.